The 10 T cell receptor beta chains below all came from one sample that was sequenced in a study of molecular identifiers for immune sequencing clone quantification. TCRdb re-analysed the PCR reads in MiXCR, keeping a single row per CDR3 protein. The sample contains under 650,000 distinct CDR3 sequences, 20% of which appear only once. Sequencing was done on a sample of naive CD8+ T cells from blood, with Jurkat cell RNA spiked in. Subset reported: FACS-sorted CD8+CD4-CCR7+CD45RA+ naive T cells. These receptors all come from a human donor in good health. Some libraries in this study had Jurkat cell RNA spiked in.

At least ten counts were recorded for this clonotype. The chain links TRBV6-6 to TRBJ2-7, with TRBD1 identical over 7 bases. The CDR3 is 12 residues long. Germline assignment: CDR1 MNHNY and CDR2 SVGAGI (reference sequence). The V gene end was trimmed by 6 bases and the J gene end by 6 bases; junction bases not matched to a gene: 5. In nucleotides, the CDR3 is TGTGCCAGCAGATTCACAGGGGCCGAGCAGTACTTC. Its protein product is CASRFTGAEQYF.

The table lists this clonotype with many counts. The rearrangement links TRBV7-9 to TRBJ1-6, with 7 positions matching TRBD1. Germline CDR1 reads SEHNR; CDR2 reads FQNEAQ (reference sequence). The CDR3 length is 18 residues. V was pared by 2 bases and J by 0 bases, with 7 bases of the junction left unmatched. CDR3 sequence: CASSLPWTGNSYNSPLHF. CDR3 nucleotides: TGTGCCAGCAGCTTACCCTGGACAGGCAACTCCTATAATTCACCCCTCCACTTT.

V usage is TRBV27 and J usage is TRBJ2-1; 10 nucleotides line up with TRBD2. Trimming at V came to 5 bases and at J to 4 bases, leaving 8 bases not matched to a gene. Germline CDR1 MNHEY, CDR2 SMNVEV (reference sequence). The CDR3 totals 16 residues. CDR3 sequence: CASSPTLAGVYNEQFF. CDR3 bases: TGTGCCAGCAGTCCGACTCTAGCGGGAGTTTACAATGAGCAGTTCTTC.

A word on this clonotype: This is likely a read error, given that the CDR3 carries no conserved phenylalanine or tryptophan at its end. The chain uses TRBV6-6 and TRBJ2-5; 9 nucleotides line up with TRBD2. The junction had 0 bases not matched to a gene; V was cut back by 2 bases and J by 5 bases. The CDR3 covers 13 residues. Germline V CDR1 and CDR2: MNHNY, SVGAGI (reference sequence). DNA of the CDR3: TGTGCCAGCAGTTACACTAGCGGGGAGACCCAGTACTCC. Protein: CASSYTSGETQYS.

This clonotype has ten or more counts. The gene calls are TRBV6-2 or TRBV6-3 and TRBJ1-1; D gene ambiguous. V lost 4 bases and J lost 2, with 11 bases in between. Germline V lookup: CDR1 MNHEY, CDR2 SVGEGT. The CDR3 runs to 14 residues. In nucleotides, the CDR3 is TGTGCCAGCAGTTTTTCGGGGTTCAACACTGAAGCTTTCTTT. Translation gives CASSFSGFNTEAFF.

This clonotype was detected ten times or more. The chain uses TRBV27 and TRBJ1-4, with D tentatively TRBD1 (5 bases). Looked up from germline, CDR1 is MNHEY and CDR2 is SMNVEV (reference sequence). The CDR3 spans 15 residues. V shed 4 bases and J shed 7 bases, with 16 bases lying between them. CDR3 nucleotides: TGTGCCAGCAGTTCGTGGGACCTCCTACCTGAAAAACTGTTTTTT. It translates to CASSSWDLLPEKLFF.

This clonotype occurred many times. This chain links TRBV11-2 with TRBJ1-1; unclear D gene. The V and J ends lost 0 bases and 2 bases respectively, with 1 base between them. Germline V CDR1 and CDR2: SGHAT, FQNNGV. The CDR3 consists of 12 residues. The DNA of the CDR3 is TGTGCCAGCAGCTTAGACAACACTGAAGCTTTCTTT. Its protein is CASSLDNTEAFF. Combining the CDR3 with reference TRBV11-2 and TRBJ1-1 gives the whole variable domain EAGVAQSPRYKIIEKRQSVAFWCNPISGHATLYWYQQILGQGPKLLIQFQNNGVVDDSQLPKDRFSAERLKGVDSTLKIQPAKLEDSAVYLCASSLDNTEAFFGQGTRLTVV.

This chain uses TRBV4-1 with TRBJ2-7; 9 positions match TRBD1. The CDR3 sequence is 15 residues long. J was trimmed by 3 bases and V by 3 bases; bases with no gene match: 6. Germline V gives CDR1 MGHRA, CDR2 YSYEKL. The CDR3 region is CASSQADRGHYEQYF. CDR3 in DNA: TGCGCCAGCAGCCAGGCGGACAGGGGCCACTACGAGCAGTACTTC.

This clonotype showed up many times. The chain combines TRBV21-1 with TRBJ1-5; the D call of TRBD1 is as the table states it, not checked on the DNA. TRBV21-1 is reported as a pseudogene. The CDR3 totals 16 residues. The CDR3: CASSLTAGRGEQPQHF. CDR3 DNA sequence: TGTGCCAGCAGCCTCACTGCCGGGAGAGGGGAGCAGCCCCAGCATTTT.

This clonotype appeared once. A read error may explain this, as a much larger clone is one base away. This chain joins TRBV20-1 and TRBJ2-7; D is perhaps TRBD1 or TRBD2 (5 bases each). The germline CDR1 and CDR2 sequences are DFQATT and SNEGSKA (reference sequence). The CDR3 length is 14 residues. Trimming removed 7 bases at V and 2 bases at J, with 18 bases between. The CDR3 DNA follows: TGCAGTGGGCACGACCGGGACGGGCCCTACGAGCAGTACTTC. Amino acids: CSGHDRDGPYEQYF.